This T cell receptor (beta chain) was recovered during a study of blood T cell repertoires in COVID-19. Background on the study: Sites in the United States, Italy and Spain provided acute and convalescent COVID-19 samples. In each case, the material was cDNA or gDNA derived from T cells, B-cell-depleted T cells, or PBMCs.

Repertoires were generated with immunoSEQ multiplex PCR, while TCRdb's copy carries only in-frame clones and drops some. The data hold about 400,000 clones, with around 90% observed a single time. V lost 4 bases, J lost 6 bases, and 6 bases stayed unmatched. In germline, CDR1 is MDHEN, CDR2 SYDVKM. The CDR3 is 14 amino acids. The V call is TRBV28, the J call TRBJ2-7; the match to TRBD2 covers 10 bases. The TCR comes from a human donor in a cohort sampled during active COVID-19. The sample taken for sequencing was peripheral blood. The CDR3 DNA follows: TGTGCCAGCAGTTCCCCTAGCGGGAGAAGCGAGCAGTACTTC. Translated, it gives CASSSPSGRSEQYF.